These T cell receptor beta chains were read from a single sample in a study of OX40 agonist ivuxolimab in advanced cancers. The assay was immunoSEQ multiplex PCR, and TCRdb's table has in-frame clones only and misses some. The table has 20,000 to 25,000 clones, 70% to 90% seen once; the top ten hold roughly 25%. Sequenced here: CD4+ or CD8+ T cells sorted from blood, sampled in a trial of the OX40 agonist ivuxolimab. These receptors originate from an adult with an advanced solid tumor such as melanoma, head and neck, liver or kidney cancer. Each CDR3 is given with its conserved first and last residue. The D gene is left open where the match is weak. Only part of the rows carry a size: once, few, many, or a class if the clone is expanded.

>NA|TRBD1|TRBJ2-1|TRBV7-9
TGTGCCAGCCGCTCGGGACAGAACAATGAGCAGTTCTTC
CASRSGQNNEQFF
>once|TRBD1|TRBJ2-3|TRBV13
TGTGCCAGCAGCCTGGGACAGGGGGCAGATACGCAGTATTTT
CASSLGQGADTQYF
>NA|NA|TRBJ2-2|TRBV18
TGTGCCAGCTCACCACCCTCCGGGGAGCTGTTTTTT
CASSPPSGELFF
>NA|NA|TRBJ2-2|TRBV7-9
TGTGCCAGCAGCTTCGAAGAGCTGTTTTTT
CASSFEELFF
>NA|NA|TRBJ1-3|TRBV7-2
TGTGCCAGCAGCTTCCTCGGTGGCCAGTCGGACACCATATATTTT
CASSFLGGQSDTIYF
>NA|TRBD1|TRBJ2-7|TRBV4-3
TGCGCCAGCAGCCCCGGACAGGGGGCCTACGAGCAGTACTTC
CASSPGQGAYEQYF
>medium-sized|NA|TRBJ2-3|TRBV4-1
TGCGCCAGCAGCCAAGAGGGGGATACGCAGTATTTT
CASSQEGDTQYF
>NA|TRBD1|TRBJ2-2|TRBV7-9
TGTGCCAGCAGCCCTCCGACAGGGGTCCCGAACACCGGGGAGCTGTTTTTT
CASSPPTGVPNTGELFF
>NA|NA|TRBJ2-1|TRBV7-6
TGTGCCAGCAGCGTAGGCTCAGGAAACTATGAGCAGTTCTTC
CASSVGSGNYEQFF
>NA|NA|TRBJ1-4|TRBV15
TGTGCCACCAGCAGAGGCGGGACCTATAATGAAAAACTGTTTTTT
CATSRGGTYNEKLFF
>medium-sized|NA|TRBJ2-7|TRBV7-7
TGTGCTAGCAGCAGTGGAGGTAATACCTACGAGCAGTACTTC
CASSSGGNTYEQYF
>NA|NA|TRBJ2-2|TRBV2
TGTGCCAGCAGTGAACGGCCTAGCGCCGCGAACACCGGGGAGCTGTTTTTT
CASSERPSAANTGELFF
>NA|TRBD2|TRBJ2-1|TRBV4-1
TGCGCCAGCAACCTAATAGTGGGACTAGCGGGAGGGAATGAGCAGTTCTTC
CASNLIVGLAGGNEQFF
>once|NA|TRBJ2-3|TRBV7-2
TGTGCCAGCAGCTTAGACGGGGTAGCAGCAGATCCGCAGTATTTT
CASSLDGVAADPQYF
>NA|TRBD2|TRBJ2-1|TRBV27
TGTGCCAGCAGTCTTATGCTAGCGGGGATTGGCAATGAGCAGTTCTTC
CASSLMLAGIGNEQFF
>NA|NA|TRBJ1-5|TRBV10-3
TGTGCCATCAGTGAGTCGTTGGGAGAAGGCAATCAGCCCCAGCATTTT
CAISESLGEGNQPQHF
>NA|NA|TRBJ1-5|TRBV30
TGTGCCTGGAGTGTAAGGCGAGGGGTTGTAGGTCAGCCCCAGCATTTT
CAWSVRRGVVGQPQHF
>NA|NA|TRBJ2-1|TRBV4-1
TGCGCCAGCAGCCAAGATGGCAGCCGTAATGAGCAGTTCTTC
CASSQDGSRNEQFF
>few|NA|TRBJ1-2|TRBV18
TGTGCCAGCTCACCAGGTGACCTGCCCTACACCTTC
CASSPGDLPYTF
>few|NA|TRBJ2-3|TRBV19
TGTGCCAGTAGTACCCGGTCATCCTATACGCAGTATTTT
CASSTRSSYTQYF
>medium-sized|TRBD2|TRBJ2-7|TRBV14
TGTGCCAGCAGTAGGACTAGATTAGAGCAGTACTTC
CASSRTRLEQYF
>NA|TRBD1|TRBJ1-1|TRBV7-9
TGTGCCAGCAGCTCGCGACAGGGGGCGACTGAAGCTTTCTTT
CASSSRQGATEAFF
>NA|TRBD1|TRBJ1-4|TRBV4-1
TGCGCCAGCAGCCAAGCCCCGGGACAGGTTAATGAAAAACTGTTTTTT
CASSQAPGQVNEKLFF
>NA|NA|TRBJ1-2|TRBV5-1
TGCGCCAGCAGCTTGTGGGGGACCGGAATCTATGGCTACACCTTC
CASSLWGTGIYGYTF
>NA|NA|TRBJ1-2|TRBV7-9
TGTGCCAGCAGCCCAACAGGGTACGAGGATGGCTACACCTTC
CASSPTGYEDGYTF
>once|NA|TRBJ2-7|TRBV7-6
TGTGCCAGCAGCTTAGGAGAAGTTTACGAGCAGTACTTC
CASSLGEVYEQYF
>NA|TRBD2|TRBJ2-2|TRBV28
TGTGCCAGCAGCACCACCGAGCCGATAGCGGGGGGGTCCCACCGGGAGCTGTTTTTT
CASSTTEPIAGGSHRELFF
>NA|TRBD2|TRBJ2-1|TRBV13
TGTGCCAGCAGCTTGTTAGCGGGAGTCTCCAATGAGCAGTTCTTC
CASSLLAGVSNEQFF
>NA|NA|TRBJ2-3|TRBV5-1
TGCGCCAGCAGCTTGGGGTACGGCACAGATACGCAGTATTTT
CASSLGYGTDTQYF
>NA|TRBD2|TRBJ2-5|TRBV9
TGTGCCAGCAGCGTAGAGGGACTAGAAGAGACCCAGTACTTC
CASSVEGLEETQYF
>NA|NA|TRBJ2-4|TRBV15
TGTGCCACCGAGTCGGGGGGCCATGCCAAAAACATTCAGTACTTC
CATESGGHAKNIQYF
>NA|NA|TRBJ2-5|TRBV7-9
TGTGCCAGCAGCTTCTGGGGGGGGGCCCCAGAGACCCAGTACTTC
CASSFWGGAPETQYF
>NA|TRBD1|TRBJ1-5|TRBV27
TGTGCCAGCAGTTTAGTAGGGGGACAGGGACCGCCGGGGCAGCCCCAGCATTTT
CASSLVGGQGPPGQPQHF
>NA|TRBD2|TRBJ2-5|TRBV6-5
TGTGCCAGCAGTTACTTCGCGGGAGAAGAGACCCAGTACTTC
CASSYFAGEETQYF
>NA|NA|TRBJ1-2|TRBV4-1
TGCGCCAGCAGCCAAGATTTAGGGAACTATGGCTACACCTTC
CASSQDLGNYGYTF
>NA|NA|TRBJ1-2|TRBV20-1
TGCAGTGCTTACAGGGAGGGAGGCTACACCTTC
CSAYREGGYTF
>NA|TRBD2|TRBJ2-7|TRBV9
TGTGCCAGCAGCGAGGGACTAGCGTACGAGCAGTACTTC
CASSEGLAYEQYF
>NA|NA|TRBJ2-3|TRBV28
TGTGCCAGCAGTTTGGCAGGACCCCTCACAGATACGCAGTATTTT
CASSLAGPLTDTQYF
>NA|NA|TRBJ1-6|TRBV9
TGTGCCAGCAGCGTAGTAGGAGGGCCCCTCCACTTT
CASSVVGGPLHF
>NA|TRBD1|TRBJ2-7|TRBV27
TGTGCCAGCAGTTTACAGGGGGTGGGCTACGAGCAGTACTTC
CASSLQGVGYEQYF
>NA|NA|TRBJ1-1|TRBV2
TGTGCCAGCAGTGGAAAGGAGGGTACGGGCAACACTGAAGCTTTCTTT
CASSGKEGTGNTEAFF
>NA|NA|TRBJ1-2|TRBV7-8
TGTGCCAGCAGCTTGGGTTTCACGAGGGCATCGGATGGCTACACCTTC
CASSLGFTRASDGYTF
>NA|TRBD2|TRBJ2-1|TRBV29-1
TGCAGCGTACCTCAGCGGGGGACCAACAATGAGCAGTTCTTC
CSVPQRGTNNEQFF
>NA|TRBD1|TRBJ2-7|TRBV15
TGTGCCACCAGCAGTGGGACAGGGGACCTCTACGAGCAGTACTTC
CATSSGTGDLYEQYF
>once|NA|TRBJ2-5|TRBV11-1
TGTGCCAGCAGCTTAATGAAGCGGATGTACCAAGAGACCCAGTACTTC
CASSLMKRMYQETQYF
>NA|NA|TRBJ2-2|TRBV7-9
TGTGCCAGCAGCAACACCCCCTGGGAGCTGTTTTTT
CASSNTPWELFF
>NA|TRBD2|TRBJ2-1|TRBV9
TGTGCCAGCAGCGTAGTGGCACTAGCGGGAGCCTCATCGCAGTTCTTC
CASSVVALAGASSQFF
>NA|NA|TRBJ1-6|TRBV7-9
TGTGCCAGCAGCTCATGGGGTGAGGCCCTAAGTAGTTCACCCCTCCACTTT
CASSSWGEALSSSPLHF